This T cell receptor (beta chain) appears in the sequencing data of a study of early T cells in non-severe SARS-CoV-2 infection. Unique molecular identifiers were added to individual cDNA molecules. TCRdb called the 5' RACE reads again in MiXCR, with one record for every CDR3 protein. The sample lists 35,000 to 40,000 distinct CDR3 sequences, 4.6% occurring once. Germline CDR1 is PRHDT and CDR2 is FYEKMQ (reference sequence). V shed 6 bases, J shed 7 bases, and the junction held 10 bases outside the gene matches. The CDR3 spans 15 residues. Overall study findings and caveats: There was a bias toward anti-spike CD8 responses in VDJdb matching, which missed private and CD4 specificities.

This clonotype was detected many times. What it binds is not known. The TCR comes from an adult who was a healthcare worker with PCR-confirmed SARS-CoV-2 infection or an uninfected control (not recorded which). The chain carries TRBV13 and TRBJ2-1; TRBD2 aligns across 9 bases. Sequencing was done on a sample of whole blood. The chain's CDR3 is CASSSFSGGGNEQFF. CDR3 in DNA: TGTGCCAGCAGTTCGTTTAGCGGGGGAGGGAATGAGCAGTTCTTC.